These 29 T cell receptor beta chains were all obtained from the same sample, sequenced in a study of metastatic and nonmetastatic thyroid tumors. No treatment of any kind had been given to any patient before thyroid surgery. TCRdb reanalyzed the PCR reads via MiXCR. Found here are tens of thousands of clones, over 20% of them singletons; the top ten hold roughly 8%. Sequences were obtained from blood. These receptors were taken from a female donor with papillary thyroid cancer or a benign thyroid nodule (not recorded which). Some clones in this sample may be carry-over from other donors' samples.

There are a few counts of this clone. The chain combines TRBV25-1 with TRBJ2-7; a possible D gene is TRBD2 (6 bases). The CDR3 contains 14 residues. V shed 1 base and J shed 12 bases, with 19 bases lying between them. Germline V gives CDR1 MGHDK, CDR2 SYGVNS. DNA for the CDR3: TGTGCCAGCAGTGAATTGGTTACTAGCTTGAGATTGTACTTC. It specifies CASSELVTSLRLYF.

In this sample, this clone turned up a few times. An end of the junction differs from the germline gene, which may be a read error. V and J are TRBV24-1 and TRBJ2-3; D unresolved. CDR1 is KGHDR, CDR2 SFDVKD, per germline. The CDR3 extends over 11 amino acids. The CDR3 DNA follows: TGTGCCACCAGTGACACAGATGCGCAGTATTTT. Protein sequence: CATSDTDAQYF.

This clone was detected ten times or more. This CDR3 is missing its conserved last phenylalanine or tryptophan, likely due to a read error. No DNA is shown, since the ends of the CDR3 on it are uncertain; the CDR3 is the one TCRdb lists. The chain combines TRBV9 with TRBJ2-4. The length of the CDR3 is 11 amino acids, counting both ends. CDR1 SGDLS and CDR2 YYNGEE come from the germline V gene. CDR3 sequence reads: CASSVAAPASR.

About this clone itself: An end of the junction does not agree with germline; a read error may underlie this. CDR3 in DNA: TGTGCCAGCAGCGTTGACAGGGGCTCTGTAAACACCATATATTTT. Protein: CASSVDRGSVNTIYF. This chain connects TRBV9 to TRBJ1-3, with TRBD1 matching 8 bases. The CDR3 consists of 15 residues. Germline CDR1 reads SGDLS; CDR2 reads YYNGEE.

With respect to this clone: The junction and the germline gene differ at one end; a read error may be behind it. This chain connects TRBV20-1 to TRBJ2-1, with TRBD2 matching 9 bases. This CDR3 is built from 16 residues. Germline V gene lookup returns CDR1 DFQATT and CDR2 SNEGSKA (reference sequence). The CDR3 bases are TGTAGTGCTGCCGATAGCGGGGGAAACTCCTACAATGAGCAGTTCTTC. This translates into CSAADSGGNSYNEQFF.

This CDR3 reads CASSKEGTLAYNEQFF. CDR3 DNA sequence: TGTGCCAGCAGCAAAGAGGGCACACTAGCGTATAATGAGCAGTTCTTC. V and J are TRBV11-2 and TRBJ2-1; 7 bases map to TRBD2. With V trimmed by 5 bases and J by 7 bases, 14 bases remained unmatched. The CDR3 spans 16 residues. Germline V gene data show CDR1 as SGHAT and CDR2 as FQNNGV. Full variable domain (rest looked up from reference TRBV11-2 and TRBJ2-1): EAGVAQSPRYKIIEKRQSVAFWCNPISGHATLYWYQQILGQGPKLLIQFQNNGVVDDSQLPKDRFSAERLKGVDSTLKIQPAKLEDSAVYLCASSKEGTLAYNEQFFGPGTRLTVL.

This clone has ten or more counts. This chain connects TRBV9 to TRBJ2-7; TRBD2 matches at 7 bases. The germline V gene encodes CDR1 SGDLS and CDR2 YYNGEE. J was trimmed by 4 bases and V by 0 bases; bases with no gene match: 7. The CDR3 has 15 residues. The DNA of the CDR3 is TGTGCCAGCAGCGTAGTCGGTCGGGAGGTTTACGAGCAGTACTTC. Translation gives CASSVVGREVYEQYF. Variable domain in full (rest from reference TRBV9 and TRBJ2-7): DSGVTQTPKHLITATGQRVTLRCSPRSGDLSVYWYQQSLDQGLQFLIQYYNGEERAKGNILERFSAQQFPDLHSELNLSSLELGDSALYFCASSVVGREVYEQYFGPGTRLTVT.

This clone is medium-sized in the sample. The V and J genes are TRBV6-5 and TRBJ1-6; D is unresolved. The CDR3 contains 16 residues. Trimming took off 2 bases at V and 0 bases at J, with 8 bases between the two ends. The V gene's germline CDR1 is MNHEY and CDR2 SVGAGI. The CDR3 region is CASSYRESSYNSPLHF. The CDR3, as DNA: TGTGCCAGCAGTTACAGGGAGAGCTCCTATAATTCACCCCTCCACTTT.

This clone is termed medium-sized. The CDR3 loop reads CASSDRTQGNEQFF. In DNA form, the CDR3 reads TGTGCCAGCAGTGATCGGACACAGGGGAATGAGCAGTTCTTC. The chain has TRBV6-1 and TRBJ2-1, with TRBD1 matching over 7 bases. There are 14 residues in the CDR3. Trimming removed 3 bases from V and 7 bases from J; junction bases left unmatched: 6. Germline-derived CDR1 and CDR2 are MNHNS and SASEGT.

This clone was counted ten times or more. The gene calls are TRBV9 and TRBJ2-3; TRBD1 matches at 7 bases. V trimming: 3 bases; J trimming: 3 bases; junction bases outside the gene matches: 4. The CDR3 totals 14 residues. Germline lookup yields CDR1 SGDLS and CDR2 YYNGEE. CDR3 in DNA: TGTGCCAGCAGCGCACGACAGGGAACAGATACGCAGTATTTT. This translates into CASSARQGTDTQYF.

This clone is classed as medium-sized. The chain has TRBV6-1 and TRBJ2-7; weak D call: TRBD1 (5 bases). The germline V gene encodes CDR1 MNHNS and CDR2 SASEGT. The CDR3 extends over 13 amino acids. V was shortened by 8 bases and J by 4 bases, with 15 bases between the two germline ends. The CDR3, as DNA: TGTGCCAGCTCGGACACGAAATTGTACGAGCAGTACTTC. Translation gives CASSDTKLYEQYF.

The V gene is TRBV10-1, the J gene TRBJ1-1, with D tentatively TRBD1 (5 bases). The germline gives CDR1 WNHNN, CDR2 SYGVQD (reference sequence). This CDR3 spans 15 amino acids. Between the trimmed V and J ends, which lost 0 bases and 0 bases, there was a span of 8 bases. The DNA of the CDR3 is TGCGCCAGCAGTGAGTCTAAGGGGATGAACACTGAAGCTTTCTTT. This sequence encodes CASSESKGMNTEAFF.

A word on this clone: A read error may account for a junction end that differs from germline. The J gene is TRBJ2-5, the V gene TRBV6-1; the D gene is possibly TRBD2 (5 bases). CDR3 length equals 12 residues. Germline lookup yields CDR1 MNHNS and CDR2 SASEGT. CDR3 sequence (DNA): TGTGCAAGCGGCCGGGTCCAAGAGACCAAGTACTTC. It codes for CASGRVQETKYF.

In its sample, this clone was seen many times. The rearrangement joins TRBV2 to TRBJ2-4, with 7 bases lining up with TRBD1. J was trimmed by 3 bases and V by 6 bases; bases with no gene match: 5. The CDR3 spans 14 residues. Germline CDR1 is SNHLY and CDR2 is FYNNEI. For the CDR3, the DNA is TGTGCCAGCAGGATGGACAGGAACAAAAACATTCAGTACTTC. Its protein is CASRMDRNKNIQYF.

In this sample, this clone turned up many times. The CDR3 loop reads CASSGTGLRDTDTQYF. The CDR3 coding sequence is TGTGCCAGCAGCGGGACAGGTTTACGGGACACAGATACGCAGTATTTT. This sequence joins TRBV9 and TRBJ2-3, with TRBD1 matching over 7 bases. Unmatched junction bases numbered 9, after V lost 3 bases and J lost 2 bases. Germline V lookup: CDR1 SGDLS, CDR2 YYNGEE. The CDR3 runs 16 residues.

The chain employs TRBV10-3 and TRBJ2-7; D call uncertain. V was trimmed by 10 bases and J by 4 bases, leaving 17 bases between them. Germline V gene lookup returns CDR1 ENHRY and CDR2 SYGVKD. The CDR3 runs to 13 residues. The CDR3 reads CASRRDRTYEQYF. The DNA of the CDR3 is TGTGCCAGCAGGCGCGACCGAACGTACGAGCAGTACTTC.

By sample share, this clone is medium-sized. This chain joins TRBV28 and TRBJ2-1; 7 bases line up with TRBD2. Germline V gene sequence: CDR1 MDHEN, CDR2 SYDVKM. J was trimmed by 6 bases and V by 5 bases; bases with no gene match: 10. CDR3 size: 15 residues. The chain's CDR3 is CASSQSASGLNEQFF. The CDR3 nucleotides read TGTGCCAGCAGTCAATCCGCTAGCGGTCTCAATGAGCAGTTCTTC.

At least ten counts were recorded for this clone. The DNA for the CDR3 is TGCAGTGCTTGCGAGGACCTGAACACTGAAGCTTTCTTT. Its protein is CSACEDLNTEAFF. The rearrangement links TRBV20-1 to TRBJ1-1; D is undetermined. Germline V gene data show CDR1 as DFQATT and CDR2 as SNEGSKA (reference sequence). The CDR3 totals 13 residues. V lost 5 bases and J 0 bases, leaving 10 bases between the germline ends.

This clone is deemed medium-sized. The chain links TRBV6-1 to TRBJ2-7; 11 nucleotides line up with TRBD2. The junction had 5 bases not matched to a gene; V was cut back by 2 bases and J by 5 bases. The V gene's germline CDR1 is MNHNS and CDR2 SASEGT. The CDR3 covers 15 residues. The CDR3 protein is CASSELAGGPDEQYF. The CDR3 DNA follows: TGTGCCAGCAGTGAACTAGCGGGGGGCCCGGACGAGCAGTACTTC.

The table lists this clone with many counts. This chain joins TRBV4-1 and TRBJ1-5, with D perhaps matching TRBD1 (6 bases). V was pared by 5 bases and J by 7 bases, with 24 bases between. CDR1 MGHRA and CDR2 YSYEKL come from the germline V gene. The CDR3 covers 17 residues. CDR3 region: CASSRRLGGHSGQPQHF. The DNA for the CDR3 is TGCGCCAGCAGCAGGCGACTGGGGGGGCACTCGGGACAGCCCCAGCATTTT.

This clone showed up many times. This chain uses TRBV30 with TRBJ1-6; no clear D gene. This CDR3 contains 11 residues. Germline loops: CDR1 GTSNPN, CDR2 SVGIG (reference sequence). V lost 3 bases to trimming and J lost 7 bases, with 4 bases between them. CDR3 coding DNA: TGTGCCTGGAGAGAGAATTCACCCCTCCACTTT. Translated: CAWRENSPLHF.

This clone was recorded at least ten times. The chain has TRBV19 and TRBJ2-5, with D perhaps matching TRBD1 (5 bases). Germline CDR1 and CDR2: LNHDA and SQIVND (reference sequence). The CDR3 spans 16 residues. Trimming stripped 3 bases from V and 0 bases from J, with 14 bases between. The CDR3 is CASSMRRQLYQETQYF. The CDR3 DNA is TGTGCCAGTAGTATGCGGCGACAGCTGTACCAAGAGACCCAGTACTTC.

V gene TRBV9 combines with J gene TRBJ2-1; 10 bases fit TRBD2. From germline, CDR1 is SGDLS and CDR2 YYNGEE. The trim removed 4 bases at V and 15 bases at J, leaving 19 bases unmatched. The CDR3 has 16 residues. The CDR3 here is CASSSTLGGSGRGLFF. As DNA, the CDR3 is TGTGCCAGCAGCTCGACCCTGGGGGGAAGCGGGAGGGGTCTGTTCTTC.

This clone has at least ten counts. The V call is TRBV20-1, the J call TRBJ2-1; D is uncertain. Between the trimmed V and J ends, which lost 3 bases and 9 bases, there was a span of 12 bases. The germline V gene encodes CDR1 DFQATT and CDR2 SNEGSKA (reference sequence). The CDR3 contains 12 residues. CDR3 sequence reads: CSASGRYGEQFF. The CDR3 DNA is TGCAGTGCTAGCGGAAGGTACGGTGAGCAGTTCTTC.

The chain joins TRBV20-1 to TRBJ1-1, with TRBD1 matching 7 bases. The CDR3 spans 14 residues. Germline lookup yields CDR1 DFQATT and CDR2 SNEGSKA (reference sequence). Germline trimming cut 6 bases from V and 2 bases from J; bases unmatched to any gene: 9. The CDR3 loop is CSARQGLGNTEAFF. CDR3 sequence (DNA): TGCAGTGCGAGACAGGGCCTGGGTAACACTGAAGCTTTCTTT.

This clone is medium-sized in the sample. The V call is TRBV27, the J call TRBJ2-7; D might be TRBD2 (6 bases). CDR1 and CDR2 (germline): MNHEY, SMNVEV (reference sequence). The ends were cut back, 5 bases at V and 2 bases at J, with 16 bases in the middle. The CDR3 spans 15 residues. The CDR3 here is CASSGSSGGAYEQYF. Here the CDR3 DNA reads TGTGCCAGCAGTGGCTCTTCTGGCGGGGCCTACGAGCAGTACTTC.

This clone was seen repeatedly, ten times or more. CDR3 sequence: CASSPGGNEQFF. In nucleotides, the CDR3 is TGTGCCAGCTCGCCAGGGGGCAATGAGCAGTTCTTC. The V gene is TRBV7-3, the J gene TRBJ2-1; 7 bases map to TRBD1. The ends lost 8 bases at V and 6 bases at J; junction bases unmatched: 4. Germline CDR1 SGHTA, CDR2 FQGTGA. CDR3 length: 12 amino acids.

As regards this clone: Mismatch with germline at one junction end may stem from a read error. The chain joins TRBV5-1 to TRBJ2-1, with 11 bases that match TRBD1. This CDR3 is 14 amino acids long. The germline V gene encodes CDR1 SGHRS and CDR2 YFSETQ. The CDR3 sequence is CANSPGQGVYEQFF. DNA for the CDR3: TGCGCCAACAGCCCGGGACAGGGGGTGTATGAGCAGTTCTTC.

Notes on this clone: At one of its ends the junction is not consistent with the germline gene, which may arise from a read error. The chain links TRBV20-1 to TRBJ2-1; a weak D match, TRBD1 (6 bases). This CDR3 has 11 residues. The germline gives CDR1 DFQATT, CDR2 SNEGSKA (reference sequence). As DNA, the CDR3 is TGCAGTTCTAGCAGGGGCAATGTGCAGTTCTTC. Amino acids: CSSSRGNVQFF.